This T cell receptor (beta chain) was found in a study of T cell repertoires in cytomegalovirus infection. Study context: In public TCR beta signatures, there were indications of both CMV infection and matching HLA type.

The table lists this clonotype with a few counts. Its antigen remains unknown. MiXCR, applied by TCRdb to the reads, yields one record per CDR3 protein. Of around 900,000 distinct CDR3 sequences listed, around 32% are singletons. Study-level results: Ex vivo responses were dominated by HLA-C-restricted CMV-specific TCR beta clonotypes. Cumulated frequencies of public TCR beta families served to identify carriers of CMV plus the relevant HLA.

Germline V lookup: CDR1 PRHDT, CDR2 FYEKMQ (reference sequence). The CDR3 loop spans 16 amino acids. The germline V and J ends were trimmed by 0 bases and 4 bases, with 15 bases remaining between them. The V call is TRBV13, the J call TRBJ1-2; D not resolved. Sequenced here: cultured CD8+ T cells from PBMCs, sampled from culture after CMV antigen stimulation. The TCR comes from a human donor in good health (CMV status not recorded). Some clones in this sample may be carry-over from other donors' samples. The CDR3 region is CASSLGAGGSFYGYTF. The CDR3 DNA reads TGTGCCAGCAGCTTAGGTGCCGGTGGCAGTTTCTATGGCTACACCTTC.